The 2 T cell receptor beta chains presented below share a single source sample, sequenced in a study of T cell responses to AZD1222 COVID-19 vaccine. Libraries were prepared by immunoSEQ multiplex PCR; TCRdb keeps only in-frame clonotypes and omits some of them. The sample has about 120,000 clones, roughly 87% seen once. Specimen: peripheral blood, collected on day 0 of AZD1222 vaccination. Source of these receptors: an adult in good health.

This chain joins TRBV29-1 and TRBJ2-7, with a tentative D call TRBD2 (5 bases). Trimming cost V 2 bases and J 2 bases, with 7 bases left between them. The CDR3 loop spans 12 amino acids. CDR1 and CDR2 (germline): SQVTM, ANQGSEA. CDR3 protein: CSVESGAYEQYF. Here the CDR3 DNA reads TGCAGCGTTGAAAGCGGCGCCTACGAGCAGTACTTC.

This clone is a singleton in its sample. V usage is TRBV5-8 and J usage is TRBJ2-7; tentatively, D is TRBD2 (6 bases). Between the trimmed V and J ends, which lost 6 bases and 4 bases, there was a span of 17 bases. Per the germline V gene, CDR1 is SGHTS and CDR2 is YDEGEE. CDR3 length equals 14 residues. The CDR3 reads CASTFFGGEYEQYF. The CDR3 coding sequence is TGTGCCAGCACCTTTTTTGGAGGGGAGTACGAGCAGTACTTC.